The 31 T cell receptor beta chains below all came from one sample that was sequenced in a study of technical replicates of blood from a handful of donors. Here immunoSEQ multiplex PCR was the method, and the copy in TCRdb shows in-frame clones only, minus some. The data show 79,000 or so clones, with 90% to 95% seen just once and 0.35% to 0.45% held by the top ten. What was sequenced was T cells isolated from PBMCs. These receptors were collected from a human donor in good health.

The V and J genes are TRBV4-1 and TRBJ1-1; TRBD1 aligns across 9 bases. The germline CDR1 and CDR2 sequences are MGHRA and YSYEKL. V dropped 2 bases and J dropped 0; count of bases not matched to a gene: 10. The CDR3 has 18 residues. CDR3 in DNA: TGCGCCAGCAGCCAAAGGGACAGGGAGCGCAGGATGAACACTGAAGCTTTCTTT. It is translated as CASSQRDRERRMNTEAFF.

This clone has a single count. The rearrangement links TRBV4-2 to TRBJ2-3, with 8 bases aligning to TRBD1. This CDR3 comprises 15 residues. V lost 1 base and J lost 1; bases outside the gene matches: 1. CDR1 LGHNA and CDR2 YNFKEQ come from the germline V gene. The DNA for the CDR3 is TGTGCCAGCAGCCAAGCGGGACAGGGCACAGATACGCAGTATTTT. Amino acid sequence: CASSQAGQGTDTQYF.

This CDR3 reads CASSLERGRDYGYTF. As DNA, the CDR3 is TGTGCCAGCAGCTTGGAGCGGGGTAGGGACTATGGCTACACCTTC. V gene TRBV5-5 combines with J gene TRBJ1-2; no clear D gene. Trimming cost V 0 bases and J 3 bases, with 12 bases left between them. The CDR3 sequence is 15 residues long. Germline V lookup: CDR1 SGHKS, CDR2 YYEKEE (reference sequence).

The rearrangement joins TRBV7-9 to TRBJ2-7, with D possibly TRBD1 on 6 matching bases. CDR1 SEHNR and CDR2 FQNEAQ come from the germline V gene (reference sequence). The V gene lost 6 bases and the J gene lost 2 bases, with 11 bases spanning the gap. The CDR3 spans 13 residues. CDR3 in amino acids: CASRAQGTYEQYF. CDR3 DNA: TGTGCCAGCAGGGCCCAGGGGACCTACGAGCAGTACTTC.

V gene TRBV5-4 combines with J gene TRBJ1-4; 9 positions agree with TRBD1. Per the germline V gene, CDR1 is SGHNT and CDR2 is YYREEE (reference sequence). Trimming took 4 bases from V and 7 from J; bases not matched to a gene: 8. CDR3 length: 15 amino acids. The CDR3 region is CASSPRTGDGEKLFF. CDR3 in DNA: TGTGCCAGCAGCCCCCGGACAGGGGACGGTGAAAAACTGTTTTTT.

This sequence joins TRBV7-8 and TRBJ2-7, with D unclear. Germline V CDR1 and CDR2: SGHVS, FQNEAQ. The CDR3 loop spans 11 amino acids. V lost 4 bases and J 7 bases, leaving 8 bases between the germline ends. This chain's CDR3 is CASSSSQEQYF. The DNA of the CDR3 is TGTGCCAGCAGCTCGTCACAGGAGCAGTACTTC.

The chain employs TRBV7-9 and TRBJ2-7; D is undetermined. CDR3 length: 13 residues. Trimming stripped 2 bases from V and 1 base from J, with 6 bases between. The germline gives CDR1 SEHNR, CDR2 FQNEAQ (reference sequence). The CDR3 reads CASSLPLSYEQYF. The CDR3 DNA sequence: TGTGCCAGCAGCTTACCACTATCCTACGAGCAGTACTTC. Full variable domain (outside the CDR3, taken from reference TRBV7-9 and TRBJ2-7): DTGVSQNPRHKITKRGQNVTFRCDPISEHNRLYWYRQTLGQGPEFLTYFQNEAQLEKSRLLSDRFSAERPKGSFSTLEIQRTEQGDSAMYLCASSLPLSYEQYFGPGTRLTVT.

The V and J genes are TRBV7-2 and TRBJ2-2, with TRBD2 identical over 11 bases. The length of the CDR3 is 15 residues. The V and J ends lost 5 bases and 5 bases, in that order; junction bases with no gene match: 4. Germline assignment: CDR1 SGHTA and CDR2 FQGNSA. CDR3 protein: CASSRLAGRTGELFF. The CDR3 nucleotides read TGTGCCAGCAGCCGACTAGCGGGAAGGACCGGGGAGCTGTTTTTT.

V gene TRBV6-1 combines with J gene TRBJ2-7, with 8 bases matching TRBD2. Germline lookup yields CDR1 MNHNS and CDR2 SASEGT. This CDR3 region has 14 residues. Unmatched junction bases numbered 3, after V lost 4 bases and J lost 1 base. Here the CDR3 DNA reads TGTGCCAGCAGTGGAGGGACTAGTTCCTACGAGCAGTACTTC. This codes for CASSGGTSSYEQYF.

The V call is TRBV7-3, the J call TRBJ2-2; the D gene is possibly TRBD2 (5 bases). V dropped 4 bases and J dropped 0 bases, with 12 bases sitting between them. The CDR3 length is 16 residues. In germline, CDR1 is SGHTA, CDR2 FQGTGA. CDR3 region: CASSYSSRTNTGELFF. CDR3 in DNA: TGTGCCAGCAGCTATTCTAGCCGGACGAACACCGGGGAGCTGTTTTTT.

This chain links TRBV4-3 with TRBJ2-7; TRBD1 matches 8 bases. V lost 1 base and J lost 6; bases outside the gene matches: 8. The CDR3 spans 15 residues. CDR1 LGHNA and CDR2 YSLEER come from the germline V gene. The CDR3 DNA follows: TGCGCCAGCAGCCAAGGTGTCGGACAGGGTCGCGAGCAGTACTTC. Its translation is CASSQGVGQGREQYF.

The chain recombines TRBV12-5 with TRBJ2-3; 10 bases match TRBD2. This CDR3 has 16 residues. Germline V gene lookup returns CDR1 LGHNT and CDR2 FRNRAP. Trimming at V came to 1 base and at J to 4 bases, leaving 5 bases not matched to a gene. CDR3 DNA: TGTGCTAGTGGTTTGGGCGCTAGCGGGAGTTCAGATACGCAGTATTTT. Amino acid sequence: CASGLGASGSSDTQYF.

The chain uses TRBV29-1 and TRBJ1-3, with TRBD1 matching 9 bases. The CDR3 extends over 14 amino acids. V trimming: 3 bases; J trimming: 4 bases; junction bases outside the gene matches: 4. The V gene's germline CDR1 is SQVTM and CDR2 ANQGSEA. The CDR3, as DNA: TGCAGCGTTGATACCGGGACAGGGGGAAACACCATATATTTT. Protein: CSVDTGTGGNTIYF.

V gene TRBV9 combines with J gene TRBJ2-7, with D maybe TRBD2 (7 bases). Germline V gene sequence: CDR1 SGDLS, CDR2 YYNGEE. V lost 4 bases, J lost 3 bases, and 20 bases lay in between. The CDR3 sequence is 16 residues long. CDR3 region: CASSPRGAENYYEQYF. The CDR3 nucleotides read TGTGCCAGCAGCCCCCGGGGGGCAGAAAATTACTACGAGCAGTACTTC.

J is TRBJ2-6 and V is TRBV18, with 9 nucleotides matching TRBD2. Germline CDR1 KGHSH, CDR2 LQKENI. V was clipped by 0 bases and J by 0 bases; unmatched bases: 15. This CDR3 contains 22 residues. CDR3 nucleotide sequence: TGTGCCAGCTCACCACCGTGGGGGCTCCTAGCGGGAAAGGACTCTGGGGCCAACGTCCTGACTTTC. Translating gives CASSPPWGLLAGKDSGANVLTF.

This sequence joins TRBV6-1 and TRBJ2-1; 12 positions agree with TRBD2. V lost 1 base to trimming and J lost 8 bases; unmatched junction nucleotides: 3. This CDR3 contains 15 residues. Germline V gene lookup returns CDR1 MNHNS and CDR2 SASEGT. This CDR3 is CASSEETSGRYEQFF. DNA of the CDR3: TGTGCCAGCAGTGAAGAAACTAGCGGGAGGTATGAGCAGTTCTTC.

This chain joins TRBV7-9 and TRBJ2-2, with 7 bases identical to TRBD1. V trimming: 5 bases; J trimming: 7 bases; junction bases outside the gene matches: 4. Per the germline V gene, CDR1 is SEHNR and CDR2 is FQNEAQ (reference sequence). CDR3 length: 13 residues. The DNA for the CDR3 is TGTGCCAGCAGCGGGACAGTAAACGGGGAGCTGTTTTTT. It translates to CASSGTVNGELFF.

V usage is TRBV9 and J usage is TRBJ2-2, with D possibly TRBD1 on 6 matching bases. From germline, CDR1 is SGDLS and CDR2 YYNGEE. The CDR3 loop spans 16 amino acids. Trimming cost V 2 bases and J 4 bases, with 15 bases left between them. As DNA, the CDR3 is TGTGCCAGCAGCGTTGAACAGGGAACCTTCACCGGGGAGCTGTTTTTT. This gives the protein CASSVEQGTFTGELFF.

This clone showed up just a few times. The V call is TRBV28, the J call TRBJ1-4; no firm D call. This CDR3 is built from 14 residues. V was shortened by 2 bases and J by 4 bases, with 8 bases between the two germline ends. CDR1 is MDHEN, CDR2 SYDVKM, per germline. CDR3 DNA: TGTGCCAGCAGTTTACGGGAAGTTAATGAAAAACTGTTTTTT. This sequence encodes CASSLREVNEKLFF.

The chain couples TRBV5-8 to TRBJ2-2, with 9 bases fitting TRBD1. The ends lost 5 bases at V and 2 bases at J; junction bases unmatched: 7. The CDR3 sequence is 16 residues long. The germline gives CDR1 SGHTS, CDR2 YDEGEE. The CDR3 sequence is CASSTGTGLNTGELFF. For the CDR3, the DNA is TGTGCCAGCAGTACCGGGACAGGGCTTAACACCGGGGAGCTGTTTTTT.

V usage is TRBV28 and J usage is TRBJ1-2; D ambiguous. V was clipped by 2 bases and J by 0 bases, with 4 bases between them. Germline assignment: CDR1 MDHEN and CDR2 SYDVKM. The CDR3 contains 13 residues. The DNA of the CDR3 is TGTGCCAGCAGTTTACCGGCTAACTATGGCTACACCTTC. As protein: CASSLPANYGYTF.

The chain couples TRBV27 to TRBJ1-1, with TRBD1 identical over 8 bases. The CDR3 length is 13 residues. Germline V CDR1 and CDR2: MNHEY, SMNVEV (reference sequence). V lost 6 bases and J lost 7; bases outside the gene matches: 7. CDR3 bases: TGTGCCAGCAGCACCGGGACAGGAGTTGAAGCTTTCTTT. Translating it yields CASSTGTGVEAFF.

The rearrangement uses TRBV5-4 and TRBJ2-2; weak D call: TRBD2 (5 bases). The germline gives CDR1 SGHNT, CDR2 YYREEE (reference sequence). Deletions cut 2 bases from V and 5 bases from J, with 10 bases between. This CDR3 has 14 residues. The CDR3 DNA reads TGTGCCAGCAGCTTTAGCTGGGAGACCGGGGAGCTGTTTTTT. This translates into CASSFSWETGELFF.

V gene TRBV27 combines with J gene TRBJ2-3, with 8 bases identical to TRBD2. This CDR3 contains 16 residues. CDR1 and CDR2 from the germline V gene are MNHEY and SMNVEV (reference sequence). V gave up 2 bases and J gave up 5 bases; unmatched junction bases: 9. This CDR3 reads CASSLGTRRWGDTQYF. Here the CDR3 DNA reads TGTGCCAGCAGTTTAGGGACTAGAAGGTGGGGAGATACGCAGTATTTT.

This chain's CDR3 is CASSERTGYGYTF. CDR3 nucleotides: TGTGCCAGCAGCGAGCGGACGGGGTATGGCTACACCTTC. The gene calls are TRBV2 and TRBJ1-2; D uncertain. CDR1 is SNHLY and CDR2 is FYNNEI in the germline V gene. This CDR3 comprises 13 residues. Trimming removed 6 bases from V and 5 bases from J, with 13 bases in between.

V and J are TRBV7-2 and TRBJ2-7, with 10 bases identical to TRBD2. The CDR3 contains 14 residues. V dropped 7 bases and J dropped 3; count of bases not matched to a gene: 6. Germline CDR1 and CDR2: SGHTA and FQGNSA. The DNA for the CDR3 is TGTGCCAGCACCCCGGGACTAGCGAACTACGAGCAGTACTTC. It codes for CASTPGLANYEQYF.

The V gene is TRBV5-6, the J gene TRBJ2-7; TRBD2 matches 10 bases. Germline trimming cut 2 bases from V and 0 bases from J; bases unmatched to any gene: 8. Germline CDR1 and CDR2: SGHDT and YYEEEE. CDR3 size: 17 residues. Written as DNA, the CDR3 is TGTGCCAGCAGCTTCCTCACTAGCGGGACCAGCTCCTACGAGCAGTACTTC. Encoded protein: CASSFLTSGTSSYEQYF.

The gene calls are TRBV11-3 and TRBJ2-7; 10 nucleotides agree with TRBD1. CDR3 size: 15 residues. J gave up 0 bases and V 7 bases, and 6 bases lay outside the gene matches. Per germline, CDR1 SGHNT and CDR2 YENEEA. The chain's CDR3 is CASTNRDRGSYEQYF. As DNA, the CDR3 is TGTGCCAGCACCAACCGGGACAGGGGCTCCTACGAGCAGTACTTC. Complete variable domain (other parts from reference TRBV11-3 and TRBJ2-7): EAGVVQSPRYKIIEKKQPVAFWCNPISGHNTLYWYLQNLGQGPELLIRYENEEAVDDSQLPKDRFSAERLKGVDSTLKIQPAELGDSAVYLCASTNRDRGSYEQYFGPGTRLTVT.

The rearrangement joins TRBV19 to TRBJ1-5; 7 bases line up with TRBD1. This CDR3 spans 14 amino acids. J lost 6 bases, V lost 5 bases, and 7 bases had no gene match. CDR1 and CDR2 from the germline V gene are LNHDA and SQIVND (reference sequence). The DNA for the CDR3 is TGTGCCAGTAGTCCTCCGACAGGGAGTCAGCCCCAGCATTTT. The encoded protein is CASSPPTGSQPQHF. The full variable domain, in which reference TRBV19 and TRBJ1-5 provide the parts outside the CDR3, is DGGITQSPKYLFRKEGQNVTLSCEQNLNHDAMYWYRQDPGQGLRLIYYSQIVNDFQKGDIAEGYSVSREKKESFPLTVTSAQKNPTAFYLCASSPPTGSQPQHFGDGTRLSIL.

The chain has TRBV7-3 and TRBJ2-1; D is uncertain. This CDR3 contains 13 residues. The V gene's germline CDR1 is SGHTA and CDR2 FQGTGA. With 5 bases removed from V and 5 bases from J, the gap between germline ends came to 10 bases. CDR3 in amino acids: CASSLRPNNEQFF. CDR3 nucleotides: TGTGCCAGCAGCCTCAGGCCCAACAATGAGCAGTTCTTC.

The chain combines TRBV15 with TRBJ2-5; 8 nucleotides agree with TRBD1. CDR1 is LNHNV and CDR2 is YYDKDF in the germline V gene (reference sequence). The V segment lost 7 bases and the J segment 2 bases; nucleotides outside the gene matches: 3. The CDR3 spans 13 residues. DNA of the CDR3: TGTGCCACCACTACAGGGGGGCAAGAGACCCAGTACTTC. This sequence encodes CATTTGGQETQYF.